Given below is one T cell receptor (beta chain) in context. A much larger clone is a single base away; this may be a read error. The data stem from a study of regulatory T cells in long-lasting Graves disease. This CDR3 contains 15 residues. Germline CDR1 PRHDT, CDR2 FYEKMQ (reference sequence). With V trimmed by 0 bases and J by 9 bases, 8 bases remained unmatched. Building the TCR beta libraries relied on iRepertoire HTBI primers, and CDR3 regions underwent Arm-PCR. Using its own MiXCR run on the multiplex PCR reads, TCRdb lists one record per CDR3 protein. The table has about 450,000 distinct CDR3 sequences, around 17% seen once. Time point meaning: newly diagnosed GD, antithyroid drugs for less than 3 months. From RNA extracted from PBMCs, the TCR library was made. This sample was also put to use in a study of T cells in Graves' hyperthyroidism and ophthalmopathy. Turning to that study: The TCR CDR3 was amplified in a first-round RT-PCR using the HTBI primer set.

This TCR derives from a woman in her 30s with Graves disease. This sample comprised peripheral blood mononuclear cells (PBMCs), obtained at new diagnosis, from a patient treated with antithyroid drugs. The chain links TRBV13 to TRBJ2-1, with TRBD2 matching 7 bases. CDR3 nucleotides: TGTGCCAGCAGCTTAGGGACCCTAGCGGTTAGTGAGCAGTTCTTC. Translation: CASSLGTLAVSEQFF.